The rows below give T cell receptor beta chains drawn from one sample of a study of blood T cell repertoires in COVID-19. The assay was immunoSEQ multiplex PCR, and TCRdb's table has in-frame clones only and misses some. Of some 80,000 clones listed, 85% to 90% are singletons. Sequencing input: peripheral blood. These receptors all come from a human donor in a cohort sampled during active COVID-19. The CDR3 runs from the conserved cysteine through the conserved F or W. A D gene is named only where the DNA matches it firmly. Not all rows give a size; the values are once, few, many and, for expanded clones, a class.

size	V	D	J	length	DNA	CDR3
NA	TRBV9	TRBD1	TRBJ1-1	14	TGTGCCAGCAGCCCTTACGGGACAGGCGGTGAAGCTTTCTTT	CASSPYGTGGEAFF
NA	TRBV27	TRBD1	TRBJ1-2	15	TGTGCCAGCAGCCAGAACCTTCAGGGGGCGCGGGGCTACACCTTC	CASSQNLQGARGYTF
NA	TRBV28	TRBD1	TRBJ2-7	15	TGTGCCAGCAGTTTACGGGGGACAGGCCGTTACGAGCAGTACTTC	CASSLRGTGRYEQYF
NA	TRBV6-5	NA	TRBJ1-1	13	TGTGCCGCCAGCCGGGAGGGCAACACTGAAGCTTTCTTT	CAASREGNTEAFF
NA	TRBV5-5	NA	TRBJ1-5	15	TGTGCCAGCAGCTTGTTGACGGGACTCAATCAGCCCCAGCATTTT	CASSLLTGLNQPQHF
once	TRBV7-2	NA	TRBJ1-1	14	TGTGCCAGCAGCTCCTTTACAACGAACACTGAAGCTTTCTTT	CASSSFTTNTEAFF
NA	TRBV7-2	TRBD2	TRBJ2-1	17	TGTGCCAGCAGCTTCGTTGGGGGACTAGCGGGGAACAATGAGCAGTTCTTC	CASSFVGGLAGNNEQFF
NA	TRBV9	TRBD2	TRBJ2-2	14	TGTGCCAGCAGATTGACGGGGGGTGCCGGGGAGCTGTTTTTT	CASRLTGGAGELFF
NA	TRBV28	NA	TRBJ2-2	16	TGTGCCAGCAGTTTAAGGACAAGCGCGAACACCGGGGAGCTGTTTTTT	CASSLRTSANTGELFF
NA	TRBV6-5	NA	TRBJ2-7	15	TGTGCCAGCAGTTACTCAGCCGGGAACCCCTACGAGCAGTACTTC	CASSYSAGNPYEQYF
NA	TRBV11-2	NA	TRBJ1-4	16	TGTGCCAGCAGCTTAGAAAGCGGGGTTATTGGGGAAAAACTGTTTTTT	CASSLESGVIGEKLFF
NA	TRBV18	TRBD2	TRBJ2-3	16	TGTGCCAGCTCACCAATCCTAGCGGGGGCTACAGATACGCAGTATTTT	CASSPILAGATDTQYF
NA	TRBV9	TRBD2	TRBJ2-3	15	TGTGCCAGCAGCGTAGATCTAGCGGGAGGAGATACGCAGTATTTT	CASSVDLAGGDTQYF
NA	TRBV18	NA	TRBJ1-1	15	TGTGCCAGCTCACCACAACCGGGGAAAAACACTGAAGCTTTCTTT	CASSPQPGKNTEAFF
once	TRBV7-2	TRBD1	TRBJ2-2	18	TGTGCCAGCAGCCCGCGCACCCCGGGACAGGGGACGACCGGGGAGCTGTTTTTT	CASSPRTPGQGTTGELFF
NA	TRBV9	TRBD2	TRBJ2-1	15	TGTGCCAGCAGCGTAGGTAGCGGGACAAGGAATGAGCAGTTCTTC	CASSVGSGTRNEQFF
NA	TRBV4-3	NA	TRBJ2-1	13	TGCGCCAGCAGCCAACTCCAGGGGTGGGTGCAGTTCTTC	CASSQLQGWVQFF
NA	TRBV19	NA	TRBJ1-2	14	TGTGCCAGTAGTCCCCCAGGGTTAAACTATGGCTACACCTTC	CASSPPGLNYGYTF
NA	TRBV21-1	NA	TRBJ1-6	17	TGTGCCAGCAGCGTTCCCGGGACAGGGGTCGGGAATTCACCCCTCCACTTT	CASSVPGTGVGNSPLHF
once	TRBV2	NA	TRBJ2-2	18	TGTGCCAGCAGCCTCTCTTTCCCATCGACGGGGAACACCGGGGAGCTGTTTTTT	CASSLSFPSTGNTGELFF
NA	TRBV24-1	NA	TRBJ2-3	14	TGTGCCACCAGTGTGCAGGGCGGTAGAGATACGCAGTATTTT	CATSVQGGRDTQYF
once	TRBV4-1	TRBD1	TRBJ1-1	15	TGCGCCAGCAGCCCGCCGGGACAGGGGCTGAATAAAGCTTTCTTT	CASSPPGQGLNKAFF
once	TRBV28	NA	TRBJ1-4	14	TGTGCCAGCAGTTTAATCGGACAGACCGAAAAACTGTTTTTT	CASSLIGQTEKLFF
NA	TRBV27	NA	TRBJ2-1	13	TGTGCCAGCAGTTTAAGACTAGGCAATGAGCAGTTCTTC	CASSLRLGNEQFF
NA	TRBV28	TRBD2	TRBJ2-3	15	TGTGCCAGCAGTTTCGGCGGGAGCCGCACAGATACGCAGTATTTT	CASSFGGSRTDTQYF
NA	TRBV7-9	TRBD2	TRBJ2-1	16	TGTGCCAGCAGTAGGACTAGCGGGAGCTCCTACAATGAGCAGTTCTTC	CASSRTSGSSYNEQFF
NA	TRBV7-6	TRBD1	TRBJ1-6	15	TGTGCCAGCAGCCTCTCGGGACAGCGAAATTCACCCCTCCACTTT	CASSLSGQRNSPLHF
NA	TRBV14	TRBD1	TRBJ2-1	17	TGTGCCAGCAGCCGGACCGGGACAGGGGGCTCCTACAATGAGCAGTTCTTC	CASSRTGTGGSYNEQFF
NA	TRBV19	NA	TRBJ2-1	14	TGTGCCAGTAGTACGCGACATCAGGGCAACGAGCAGTTCTTC	CASSTRHQGNEQFF
NA	TRBV10-3	TRBD1	TRBJ2-7	16	TGTGCCAACACACAAAACCCACAGGGGGCGACCTACGAGCAGTACTTC	CANTQNPQGATYEQYF
NA	TRBV28	TRBD2	TRBJ2-7	18	TGTGCCAGCCAGTTCGTCGGGACTAGCGGGATGAGCTCCTACGAGCAGTACTTC	CASQFVGTSGMSSYEQYF
few	TRBV5-6	TRBD1	TRBJ1-6	14	TGTGCCAGCAGCGGGGACAGCCCAAATTCACCCCTCCACTTT	CASSGDSPNSPLHF
NA	TRBV19	TRBD2	TRBJ2-1	14	TGTGCCACCGAGGGACTAGCGGGGTTAAATGAGCAGTTCTTC	CATEGLAGLNEQFF
NA	TRBV28	TRBD1	TRBJ2-7	15	TGTGCCAGCAGCTGGACAGGGAAAAAAGGCTACGAGCAGTACTTC	CASSWTGKKGYEQYF
NA	TRBV6-5	TRBD1	TRBJ2-2	14	TGTGCCAGCAGGTCCGACAGGGACACCGGGGAGCTGTTTTTT	CASRSDRDTGELFF
NA	TRBV7-2	NA	TRBJ2-2	15	TGTGCCAGCAGCTTAGTTTCCGGGAGCCCCGGGGAGCTGTTTTTT	CASSLVSGSPGELFF
NA	TRBV5-1	TRBD2	TRBJ2-7	18	TGCGCCAGCAGCTTGGGGAAGGGGACTAGCGGGGGGCTGTACGAGCAGTACTTC	CASSLGKGTSGGLYEQYF